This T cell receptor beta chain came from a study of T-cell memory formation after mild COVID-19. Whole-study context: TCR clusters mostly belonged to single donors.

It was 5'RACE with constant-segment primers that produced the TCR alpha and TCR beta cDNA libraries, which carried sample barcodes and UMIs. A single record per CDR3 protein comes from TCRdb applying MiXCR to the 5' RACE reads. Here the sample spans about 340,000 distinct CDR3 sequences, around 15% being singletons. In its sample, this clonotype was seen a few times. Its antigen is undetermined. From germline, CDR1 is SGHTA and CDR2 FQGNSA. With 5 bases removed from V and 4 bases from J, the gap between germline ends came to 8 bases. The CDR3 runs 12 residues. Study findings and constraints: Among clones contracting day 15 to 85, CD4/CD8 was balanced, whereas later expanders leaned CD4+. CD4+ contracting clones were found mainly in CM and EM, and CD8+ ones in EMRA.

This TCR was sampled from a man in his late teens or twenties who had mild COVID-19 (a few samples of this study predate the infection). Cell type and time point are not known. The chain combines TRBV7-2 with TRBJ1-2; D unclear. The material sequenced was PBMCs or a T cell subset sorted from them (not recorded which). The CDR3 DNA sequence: TGTGCCAGCAGCCCCGCGGGCTATGGCTACACCTTC. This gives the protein CASSPAGYGYTF. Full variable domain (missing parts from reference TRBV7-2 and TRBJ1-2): GAGVSQSPSNKVTEKGKDVELRCDPISGHTALYWYRQSLGQGLEFLIYFQGNSAPDKSGLPSDRFSAERTGGSVSTLTIQRTQQEDSAVYLCASSPAGYGYTFGSGTRLTVV.